This record concerns one T cell receptor beta chain sequence. This clone's antigen is unknown. The library was made by 5' RACE. For each TCR library, around 3,800 ng of total RNA was used. cDNA was synthesized with SMARTScribe reverse transcriptase in eight separate reactions per sample. Unique molecular identifiers containing a 6-nucleotide sample barcode were introduced through template switching during cDNA synthesis. TCRalpha and TCRbeta cDNA was amplified in two nested PCRs of roughly 17 and 9 cycles, and bead purification was carried out after each PCR. Before amplification, cDNA was treated with uracil DNA-glycosylase and purified using the QIAquick PCR purification kit. The second PCR was the step at which Illumina TruSeq-compatible adapters and sample-specific barcodes were added. TapeStation and Qubit were used to check library quality and concentration, and about 5.2 ng of each library went into the pool. Pooled libraries were sequenced on an Illumina HiSeq2500 single-index Rapid Run with 2 x 100 bp reads and custom sequencing primers. The authors processed their data as follows. PCR and sequencing errors were corrected by UMI-based consensus assembly using MiGEC version 1.2.6. MiXCR version 2.1.1 was used for V(D)J alignment, clonotype assembly and CDR3 extraction. To normalise gene usage, clonotype sharing and MAIT/NKT TCR abundance, the analysis used the top 1000, 10 000 and 20 000 clonotypes per sample. Diversity was computed as the inverse Simpson index with the vegan R package after downsampling to 27 000 UMIs. Paired Mann-Whitney U tests were applied to discordant twin pairs, with Benjamini-Hochberg correction for multiple testing. Reads reprocessed by TCRdb are summarized as one entry per CDR3 protein sequence, and DNA is absent. The V and J calls were determined by TCRdb, not by the authors. The sample table holds 330,000 or so distinct CDR3 sequences. The ten largest clones represent 2% to 2.5% of the sample.

The data were obtained in a study of monozygotic twins with inflammatory bowel disease (dated by TCRdb to between 2018 and 2020). In the study overall: The complete study included 28 monozygotic twin pairs: 19 IBD-discordant Danish pairs and nine German pairs, of which four were IBD-concordant and five were IBD-discordant. Each individual had, on average, about 151 000 unique TCRalpha sequences and 181 000 unique TCRbeta sequences available for analysis. Within discordant pairs, disease-associated traits were sought mainly by comparing IBD patients with their genetically identical healthy co-twins. The study at large found these results: Distinction between different T cell subtypes could not be achieved in the analysis. TCRbeta repertoire diversity, by inverse Simpson index, was decreased in IBD patients compared with their healthy co-twins. No single strong signal or clonotype linked to IBD turned up in the results, so the idea that one exists was not supported. No difference in repertoire similarity was observed between concordant and discordant twins, possibly owing to limited statistical power. Compared with healthy twins, IBD patients shared fewer clonotypes with other individuals, and the difference was most pronounced in patients with signs of disease activity. Differing immunosuppressive treatments among patients may have added background noise and inter-individual variability to the repertoires.

From each donor, a 2.5 ml peripheral blood sample was collected into PAXgene tubes and kept at -80 degrees C. Total RNA was isolated from whole blood with the PAXgene blood miRNA kit on an automated QIAcube, without T cell sorting. Peripheral blood from monozygotic twin pairs who were concordant or discordant for inflammatory bowel disease underwent deep TCRalpha and TCRbeta repertoire profiling using unique molecular barcoding. Smoking habits were recorded for all twin pairs, with individuals classified as current, former or never smokers. CDR1 and CDR2 were assigned from the germline V gene as SGHRS and YFSETQ. The CDR3 goes from the cysteine to the phenylalanine over 12 residues. The DNA is not on file.

The V and J segments used are TRBV5-1 and TRBJ1-1; absent DNA, TCRdb's TRBD1 call cannot be checked. Specimen: blood. This clonotype was obtained from a human donor with ulcerative colitis or Crohn's disease, or a healthy co-twin of an affected twin (not recorded which). CDR3 sequence: CASSPGYTEAFF.